Detailed here is one T cell receptor beta chain. The germline V gene encodes CDR1 MNHEY and CDR2 SMNVEV (reference sequence). The CDR3 consists of 14 residues. The J segment lost 3 bases and the V segment lost 6 bases, leaving 7 bases of the junction unmatched. This entry is derived from a study of blood T cell repertoires in COVID-19. Study details: Samples taken during acute and convalescent COVID-19 were collected in the United States, Italy and Spain. PBMCs, B-cell-depleted T cells, or T cells provided the cDNA or gDNA that made up the material.

Original processing methods: Reference gene primers were amplified, and this amplification served to estimate nucleated cell counts. Libraries were prepared by immunoSEQ multiplex PCR; TCRdb keeps only in-frame clonotypes and omits some of them. That table gives V, J and clone size, and the DNA gave D and trimming. Seen here are about 15,000 clones, over 75% observed once, and the top ten hold roughly a third. The sequenced sample consisted of peripheral blood. This rearrangement joins TRBV27 to TRBJ2-7; TRBD1 matches at 8 bases. The receptor was isolated from a man between 65 and 85 years old in a cohort sampled during active COVID-19. The CDR3 protein is CASRRQGLDYEQYF. In nucleotides, the CDR3 is TGTGCCAGCAGGCGACAGGGGTTGGACTACGAGCAGTACTTC.